This is a list of T cell receptor beta chains from one sample in a study of T-cell memory formation after mild COVID-19. TCRdb recomputed calls from the 5' RACE reads with MiXCR, one row per CDR3 protein. The table records some 210,000 distinct CDR3 sequences, about 17% of them present only once. Sequencing was done on a sample of PBMCs or a T cell subset sorted from them (not recorded which). All receptors derive from an adult woman who had mild COVID-19 (a few samples of this study predate the infection). Cell type and time point are not known. The CDR3 runs from the conserved cysteine through the conserved F or W. D genes are given only for firm matches. Clone size is stated in some rows and not others, as once, few, many or a class when expanded.

j_gene	d_gene	v_gene	abundance	CDR3aa	CDR3nt
TRBJ2-3	TRBD1	TRBV7-6	.	CASSLPRQGTLTFGPDTQYF	TGTGCCAGCAGCTTACCGCGACAGGGGACCCTAACCTTCGGGCCAGATACGCAGTATTTT
TRBJ1-1	.	TRBV7-6	many	CASSRTENTEAFF	TGTGCCAGCAGCCGTACAGAGAACACTGAAGCTTTCTTT
TRBJ1-1	.	TRBV5-1	.	CASRWGLGTEAFF	TGCGCCAGCAGATGGGGGCTAGGCACTGAAGCTTTCTTT
TRBJ2-3	TRBD2	TRBV6-2/TRBV6-3	.	CASSSPVGLAASTDTQYF	TGTGCCAGCAGTTCCCCCGTCGGACTAGCGGCTAGCACAGATACGCAGTATTTT
TRBJ2-7	.	TRBV5-1	.	CASSQDPGPAYEQYF	TGCGCCAGCAGCCAAGATCCAGGCCCCGCCTACGAGCAGTACTTC
TRBJ2-3	TRBD1	TRBV9	.	CASSLMTGFDTQYF	TGTGCCAGCAGCCTAATGACAGGGTTTGATACGCAGTATTTT
TRBJ2-3	.	TRBV21-1	few	CASSAIRGMADTQYF	TGTGCCAGCAGCGCGATCCGCGGGATGGCAGATACGCAGTATTTT
TRBJ2-1	TRBD1	TRBV5-4	many	CASSLDRGDEQFF	TGTGCCAGCAGCTTGGACAGGGGGGATGAGCAGTTCTTC
TRBJ2-1	TRBD2	TRBV6-2/TRBV6-3	few	CASSLLAGPNEQFF	TGTGCCAGCAGTTTACTAGCGGGGCCCAATGAGCAGTTCTTC
TRBJ2-2	.	TRBV2	.	CASSVRRAGELFF	TGTGCCAGCAGTGTGAGGAGGGCCGGGGAGCTGTTTTTT
TRBJ1-1	.	TRBV15	once	CATSRERGTEAFF	TGTGCCACCAGCAGAGAAAGGGGCACTGAAGCTTTCTTT
TRBJ2-5	TRBD2	TRBV7-3	few	CASSPGGPAQETQYF	TGTGCCAGCAGCCCGGGAGGGCCTGCTCAAGAGACCCAGTACTTC
TRBJ2-1	.	TRBV5-1	few	CASSLSLSEQFF	TGCGCCAGCAGCTTGTCCTTGAGTGAGCAGTTCTTC
TRBJ2-1	TRBD2	TRBV20-1	.	CSARDMGLAGWDEQFF	TGCAGTGCTAGAGACATGGGACTAGCGGGTTGGGATGAGCAGTTCTTC
TRBJ1-6	.	TRBV4-1	few	CASSPGQSSYNSPLHF	TGCGCCAGCAGCCCAGGACAGAGCTCCTATAATTCACCCCTCCACTTT
TRBJ2-3	.	TRBV7-9	few	CASSSPGSANVGDTQYF	TGTGCCAGCAGCTCCCCAGGGAGTGCGAACGTGGGAGATACGCAGTATTTT
TRBJ1-2	.	TRBV2	.	CASTPRRERNYGYTF	TGTGCCAGCACCCCAAGGAGGGAGCGAAACTATGGCTACACCTTC